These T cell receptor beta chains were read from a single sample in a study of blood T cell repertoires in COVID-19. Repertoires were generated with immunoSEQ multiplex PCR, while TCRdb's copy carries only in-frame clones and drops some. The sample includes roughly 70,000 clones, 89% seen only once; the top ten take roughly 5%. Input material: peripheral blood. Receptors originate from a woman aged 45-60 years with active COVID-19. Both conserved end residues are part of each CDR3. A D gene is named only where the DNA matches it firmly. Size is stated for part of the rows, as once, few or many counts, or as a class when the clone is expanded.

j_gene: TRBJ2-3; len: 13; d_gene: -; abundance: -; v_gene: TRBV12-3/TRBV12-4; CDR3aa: CASSGRLADTQYF; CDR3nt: TGTGCCAGCAGTGGGAGACTAGCAGATACGCAGTATTTT
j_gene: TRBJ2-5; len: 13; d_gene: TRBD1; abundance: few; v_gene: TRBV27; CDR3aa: CASRDREDETQYF; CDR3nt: TGTGCCAGCAGGGACAGGGAGGATGAGACCCAGTACTTC
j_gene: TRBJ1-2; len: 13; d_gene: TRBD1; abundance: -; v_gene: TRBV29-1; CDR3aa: CSVGTGGDYGYTF; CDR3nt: TGCAGCGTTGGGACAGGGGGCGACTATGGCTACACCTTC
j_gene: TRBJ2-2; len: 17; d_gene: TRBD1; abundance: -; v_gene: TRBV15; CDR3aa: CATSRDGWDWDRGELFF; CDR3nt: TGTGCCACCAGCAGAGATGGTTGGGACTGGGACAGGGGGGAGCTGTTTTTT
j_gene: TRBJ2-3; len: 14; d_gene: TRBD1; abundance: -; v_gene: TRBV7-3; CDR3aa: CASSSGQGADTQYF; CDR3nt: TGTGCCAGCAGCTCAGGACAGGGGGCAGATACGCAGTATTTT
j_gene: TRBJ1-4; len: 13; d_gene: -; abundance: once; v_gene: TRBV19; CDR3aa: CASSPGGAEKLFF; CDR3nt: TGTGCCAGTAGTCCCGGAGGAGCTGAAAAACTGTTTTTT
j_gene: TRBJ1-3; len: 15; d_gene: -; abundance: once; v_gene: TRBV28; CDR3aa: CASSLVASAGNTIYF; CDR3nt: TGTGCCAGCAGTTTGGTAGCGAGCGCTGGAAACACCATATATTTT
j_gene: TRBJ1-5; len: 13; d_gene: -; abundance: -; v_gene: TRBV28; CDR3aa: CASSLMTGQPQHF; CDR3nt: TGTGCCAGCAGCCTTATGACGGGGCAGCCCCAGCATTTT
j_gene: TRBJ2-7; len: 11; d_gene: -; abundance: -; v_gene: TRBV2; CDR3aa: CASGGGYEQYF; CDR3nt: TGTGCCAGCGGAGGCGGCTACGAGCAGTACTTC
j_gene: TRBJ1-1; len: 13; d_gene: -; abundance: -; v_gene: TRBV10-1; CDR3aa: CATSVGENTEAFF; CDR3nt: TGCGCCACCTCGGTAGGAGAGAACACTGAAGCTTTCTTT
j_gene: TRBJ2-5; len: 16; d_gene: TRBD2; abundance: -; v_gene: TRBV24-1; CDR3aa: CATSDPGVAGQETQYF; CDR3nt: TGTGCCACCAGTGACCCCGGGGTAGCGGGACAAGAGACCCAGTACTTC
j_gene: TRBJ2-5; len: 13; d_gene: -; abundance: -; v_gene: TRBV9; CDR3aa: CASSVAIQETQYF; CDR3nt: TGTGCCAGCAGCGTAGCTATTCAAGAGACCCAGTACTTC
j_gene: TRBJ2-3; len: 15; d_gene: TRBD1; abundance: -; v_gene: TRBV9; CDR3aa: CASSPREGGVDTQYF; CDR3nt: TGTGCCAGCAGCCCCCGGGAAGGGGGCGTAGATACGCAGTATTTT
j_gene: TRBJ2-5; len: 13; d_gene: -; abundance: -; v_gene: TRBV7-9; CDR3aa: CASSQTGRETQYF; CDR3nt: TGTGCCAGCAGCCAAACGGGGAGGGAGACCCAGTACTTC
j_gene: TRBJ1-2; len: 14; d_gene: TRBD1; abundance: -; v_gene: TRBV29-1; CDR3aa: CSVSQGDSNYGYTF; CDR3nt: TGCAGCGTTTCACAGGGGGATTCTAACTATGGCTACACCTTC
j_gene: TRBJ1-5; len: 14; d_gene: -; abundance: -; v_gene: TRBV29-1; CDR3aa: CSVLGGGSNQPQHF; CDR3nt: TGCAGCGTGTTAGGGGGTGGTAGCAATCAGCCTCAGCATTTT
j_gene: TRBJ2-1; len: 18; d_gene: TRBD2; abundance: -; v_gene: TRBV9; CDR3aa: CASGGTSGSEWSYNEQFF; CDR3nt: TGTGCCAGCGGCGGGACTAGCGGGAGTGAATGGTCCTACAATGAGCAGTTCTTC
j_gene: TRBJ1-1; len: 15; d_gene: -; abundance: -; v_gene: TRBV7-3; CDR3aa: CASSSGATVNTEAFF; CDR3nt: TGTGCCAGCAGCTCAGGCGCGACGGTGAACACTGAAGCTTTCTTT
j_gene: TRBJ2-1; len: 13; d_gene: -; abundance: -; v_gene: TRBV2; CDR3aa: CASSRLVNNEQFF; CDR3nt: TGTGCCAGCAGTCGACTAGTAAACAATGAGCAGTTCTTC
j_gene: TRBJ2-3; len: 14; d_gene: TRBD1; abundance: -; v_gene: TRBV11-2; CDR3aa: CASSSGQVTDTQYF; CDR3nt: TGTGCCAGCAGCTCCGGACAGGTCACAGATACGCAGTATTTT
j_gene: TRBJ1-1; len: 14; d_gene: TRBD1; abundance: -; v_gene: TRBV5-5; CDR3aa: CASSLSGGNTEAFF; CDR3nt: TGTGCCAGCAGCTTGTCAGGGGGGAACACTGAAGCTTTCTTT
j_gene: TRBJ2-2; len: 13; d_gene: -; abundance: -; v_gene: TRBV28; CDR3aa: CASENPLTGELFF; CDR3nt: TGTGCCAGCGAGAACCCCCTAACCGGGGAGCTGTTTTTT
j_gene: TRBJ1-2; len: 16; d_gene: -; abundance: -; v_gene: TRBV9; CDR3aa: CASSSSVTAQNYGYTF; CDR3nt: TGTGCCAGCAGCTCCTCCGTGACAGCCCAGAACTATGGCTACACCTTC
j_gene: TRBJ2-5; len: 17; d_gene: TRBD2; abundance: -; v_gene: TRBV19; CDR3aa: CASTARTSGRYQETQYF; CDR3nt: TGTGCCAGTACCGCACGGACTAGCGGGAGATACCAAGAGACCCAGTACTTC
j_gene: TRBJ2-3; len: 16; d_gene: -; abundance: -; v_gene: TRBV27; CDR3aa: CASSLSAGLPGDTQYF; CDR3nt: TGTGCCAGCAGTTTATCTGCAGGCCTACCCGGAGATACGCAGTATTTT
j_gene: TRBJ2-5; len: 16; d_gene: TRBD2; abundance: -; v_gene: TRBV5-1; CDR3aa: CATNSGLAGLKETQYF; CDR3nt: TGCGCCACCAATTCGGGACTAGCGGGATTGAAGGAGACCCAGTACTTC
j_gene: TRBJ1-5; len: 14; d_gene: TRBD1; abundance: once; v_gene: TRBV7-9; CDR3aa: CAAGDRVSNQPQHF; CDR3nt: TGTGCCGCGGGGGACAGGGTTAGCAATCAGCCCCAGCATTTT
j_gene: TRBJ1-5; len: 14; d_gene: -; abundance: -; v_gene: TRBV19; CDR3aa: CASSEGGEVQPQHF; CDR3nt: TGTGCCAGTAGTGAGGGAGGGGAAGTTCAACCCCAGCATTTT
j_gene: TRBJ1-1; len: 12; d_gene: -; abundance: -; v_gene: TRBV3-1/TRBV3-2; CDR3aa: CASSQTGPEAFF; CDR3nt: TGTGCCAGCAGCCAAACGGGTCCTGAAGCTTTCTTT
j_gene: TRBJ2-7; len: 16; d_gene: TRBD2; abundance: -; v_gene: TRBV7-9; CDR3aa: CASSLSPSGSSYEQYF; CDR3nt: TGTGCCAGCAGCTTAAGCCCTAGCGGGAGTTCCTACGAGCAGTACTTC
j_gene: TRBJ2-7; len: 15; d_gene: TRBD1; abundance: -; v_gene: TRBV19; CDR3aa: CASSIPGQGRYEQYF; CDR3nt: TGTGCCAGTAGTATCCCGGGACAGGGGAGGTACGAGCAGTACTTC
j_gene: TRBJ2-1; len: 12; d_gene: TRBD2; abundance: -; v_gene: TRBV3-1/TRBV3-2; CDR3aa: CASSVAGDEQFF; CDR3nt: TGTGCCAGCAGCGTAGCGGGAGATGAGCAGTTCTTC
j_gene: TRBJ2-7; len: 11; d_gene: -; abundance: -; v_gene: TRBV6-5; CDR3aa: CASTLSYEQYF; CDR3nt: TGTGCCAGCACGTTATCCTACGAGCAGTACTTC
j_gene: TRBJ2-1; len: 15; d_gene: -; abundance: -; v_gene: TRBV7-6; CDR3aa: CASSPKGVTPNEQFF; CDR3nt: TGTGCCAGCAGCCCAAAAGGGGTCACCCCCAATGAGCAGTTCTTC
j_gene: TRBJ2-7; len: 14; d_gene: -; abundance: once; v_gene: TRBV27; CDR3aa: CASSFNGRSHEQYF; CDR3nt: TGTGCCAGCAGTTTCAATGGGAGAAGCCACGAGCAGTACTTC
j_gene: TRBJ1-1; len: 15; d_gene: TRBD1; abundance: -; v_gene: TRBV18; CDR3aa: CASSPAYRGNTEAFF; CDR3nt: TGTGCCAGCTCACCGGCCTACAGGGGGAACACTGAAGCTTTCTTT
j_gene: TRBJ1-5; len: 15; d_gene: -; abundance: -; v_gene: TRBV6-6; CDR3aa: CASRASVPGYQPQHF; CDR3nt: TGTGCCAGCAGAGCCTCAGTCCCGGGGTATCAGCCCCAGCATTTT
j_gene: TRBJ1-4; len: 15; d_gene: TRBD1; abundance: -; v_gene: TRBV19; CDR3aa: CASRLQGAANEKLFF; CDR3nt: TGTGCCAGTAGGCTACAGGGGGCAGCTAATGAAAAACTGTTTTTT
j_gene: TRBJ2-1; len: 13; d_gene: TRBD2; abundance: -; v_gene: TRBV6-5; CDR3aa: CASRSSVAGEKFF; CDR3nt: TGTGCCAGCAGATCCAGTGTCGCGGGAGAGAAGTTCTTC
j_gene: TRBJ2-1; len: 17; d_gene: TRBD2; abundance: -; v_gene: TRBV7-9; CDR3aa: CASSRGIAGGTYNEQFF; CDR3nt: TGTGCCAGCAGCCGAGGAATAGCGGGAGGGACTTACAATGAGCAGTTCTTC
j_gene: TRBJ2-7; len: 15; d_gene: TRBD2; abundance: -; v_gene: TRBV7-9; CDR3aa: CASSLPSGGHYEQYF; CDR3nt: TGTGCCAGCAGCCTCCCTAGCGGGGGACACTACGAGCAGTACTTC
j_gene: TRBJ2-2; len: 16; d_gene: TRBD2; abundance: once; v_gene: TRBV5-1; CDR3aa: CASSSGTAGGAGELFF; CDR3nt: TGCGCCAGCAGCTCCGGCACAGCGGGAGGGGCCGGGGAGCTGTTTTTT
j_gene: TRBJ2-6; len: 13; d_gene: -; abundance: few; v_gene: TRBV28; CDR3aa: CASTRAGANVLTF; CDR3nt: TGTGCCAGCACCAGGGCTGGGGCCAACGTCCTGACTTTC
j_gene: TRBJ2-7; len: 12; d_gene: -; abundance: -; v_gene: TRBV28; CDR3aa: CASRPPGQEQYF; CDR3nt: TGTGCCAGCAGGCCCCCGGGACAAGAGCAGTACTTC
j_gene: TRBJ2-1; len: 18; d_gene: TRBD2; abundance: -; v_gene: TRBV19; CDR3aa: CASSMKGASGGSNNEQFF; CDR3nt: TGTGCCAGTAGTATGAAGGGCGCTAGCGGGGGTTCGAACAATGAGCAGTTCTTC
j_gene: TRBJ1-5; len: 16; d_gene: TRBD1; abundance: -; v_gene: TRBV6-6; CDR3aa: CASSRDSGYSNQPQHF; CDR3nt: TGTGCCAGCAGCCGGGACAGCGGATATAGCAATCAGCCCCAGCATTTT
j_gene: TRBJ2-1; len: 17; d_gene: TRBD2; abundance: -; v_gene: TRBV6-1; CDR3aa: CASSEEGTSGFYNEQFF; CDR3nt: TGTGCCAGCAGTGAAGAAGGGACTAGCGGGTTCTACAATGAGCAGTTCTTC
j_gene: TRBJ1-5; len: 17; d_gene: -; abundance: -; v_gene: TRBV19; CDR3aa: CASSINQGGSSNQPQHF; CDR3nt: TGTGCCAGTAGTATTAACCAGGGTGGTAGCAGCAATCAGCCCCAGCATTTT
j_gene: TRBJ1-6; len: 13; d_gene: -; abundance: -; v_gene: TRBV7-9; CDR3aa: CASSSDGGAPLHF; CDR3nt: TGTGCCAGCAGCTCGGACGGAGGTGCACCCCTCCACTTT
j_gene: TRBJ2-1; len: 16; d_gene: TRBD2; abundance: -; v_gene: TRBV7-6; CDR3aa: CASNDNLAGDRNEQFF; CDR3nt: TGTGCCAGCAACGATAATCTAGCGGGCGACCGCAATGAGCAGTTCTTC
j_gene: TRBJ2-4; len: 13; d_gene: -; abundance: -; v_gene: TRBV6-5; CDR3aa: CASRRPGENIQYF; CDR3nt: TGTGCCAGCAGGAGGCCGGGGGAAAACATTCAGTACTTC
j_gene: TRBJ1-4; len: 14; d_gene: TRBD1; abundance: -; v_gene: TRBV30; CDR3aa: CAWRAGGGGEKLFF; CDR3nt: TGTGCCTGGAGAGCAGGGGGAGGAGGGGAAAAACTGTTTTTT
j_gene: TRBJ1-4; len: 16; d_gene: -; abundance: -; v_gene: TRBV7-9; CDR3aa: CASSLLGAATNEKLFF; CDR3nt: TGTGCCAGCAGCTTATTGGGGGCGGCAACTAATGAAAAACTGTTTTTT
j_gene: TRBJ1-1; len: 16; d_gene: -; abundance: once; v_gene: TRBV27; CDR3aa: CASSLSLGAMNTEAFF; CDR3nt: TGTGCCAGCAGTTTATCGTTAGGGGCCATGAACACTGAAGCTTTCTTT